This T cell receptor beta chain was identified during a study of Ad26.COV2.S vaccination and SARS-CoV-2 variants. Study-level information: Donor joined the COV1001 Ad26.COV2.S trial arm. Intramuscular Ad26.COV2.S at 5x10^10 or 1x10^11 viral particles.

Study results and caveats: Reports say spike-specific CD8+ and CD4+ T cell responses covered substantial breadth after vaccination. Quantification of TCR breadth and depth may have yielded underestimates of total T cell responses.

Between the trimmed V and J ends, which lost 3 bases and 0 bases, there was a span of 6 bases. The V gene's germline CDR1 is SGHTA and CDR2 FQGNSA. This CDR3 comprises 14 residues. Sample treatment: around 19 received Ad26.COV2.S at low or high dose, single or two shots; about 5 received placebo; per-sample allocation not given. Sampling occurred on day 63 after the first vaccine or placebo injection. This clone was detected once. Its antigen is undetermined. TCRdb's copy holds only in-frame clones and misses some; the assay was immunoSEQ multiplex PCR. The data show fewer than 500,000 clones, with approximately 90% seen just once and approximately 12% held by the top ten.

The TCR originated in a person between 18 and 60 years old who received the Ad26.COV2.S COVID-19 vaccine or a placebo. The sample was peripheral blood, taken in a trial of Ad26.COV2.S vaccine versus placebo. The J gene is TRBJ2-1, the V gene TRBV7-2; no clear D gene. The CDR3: CASSFYSSYNEQFF. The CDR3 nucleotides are TGTGCCAGCAGCTTTTATAGCTCCTACAATGAGCAGTTCTTC.